This is a list of T cell receptor beta chains from one sample in a study of OX40 agonist ivuxolimab in advanced cancers. Sequenced by immunoSEQ multiplex PCR; TCRdb stores in-frame clones only, minus some. The data show under 95,000 clones, with around nine tenths seen just once and about 0.75% held by the top ten. The sample was CD4+ or CD8+ T cells sorted from blood, taken in a trial of the OX40 agonist ivuxolimab. All receptors come from an adult with an advanced solid tumor such as melanoma, head and neck, liver or kidney cancer. The CDR3 runs from the conserved cysteine through the conserved F or W. D genes are given only for firm matches. Clone size appears in some rows only: once, few, many, or a class for an expanded clone.

>-|TRBV6-1|-|TRBJ1-5
CASRESGGGNQPQHF
TGTGCCAGCAGAGAGAGTGGTGGGGGCAATCAGCCCCAGCATTTT
>TRBD1|TRBV10-3|-|TRBJ2-4
CAISGGPGQGGIGAKNIQYF
TGTGCCATCAGTGGGGGTCCGGGACAGGGAGGAATTGGGGCCAAAAACATTCAGTACTTC
>-|TRBV7-9|-|TRBJ1-6
CASSPLGQLSNSPLHF
TGTGCCAGCAGCCCCCTCGGACAGTTGAGCAATTCACCCCTCCACTTT
>TRBD2|TRBV5-1|-|TRBJ2-1
CASSFGTTNNEQFF
TGCGCCAGCAGCTTCGGGACTACTAACAATGAGCAGTTCTTC
>TRBD1|TRBV7-8|-|TRBJ1-1
CASSNDRGGGTEAFF
TGTGCCAGCAGCAATGACAGGGGAGGTGGGACTGAAGCTTTCTTT
>-|TRBV7-3|-|TRBJ2-3
CASSLFPRGRPGTDTQYF
TGTGCCAGCAGCTTGTTCCCCAGGGGCCGGCCTGGGACAGATACGCAGTATTTT
>TRBD1|TRBV5-6|-|TRBJ2-2
CASRPGQFTGELFF
TGTGCCAGCAGACCGGGACAGTTCACCGGGGAGCTGTTTTTT
>TRBD1|TRBV7-9|-|TRBJ2-2
CASSLGSRGRPGELFF
TGTGCCAGCAGCTTAGGTTCCAGGGGGCGTCCCGGGGAGCTGTTTTTT
>TRBD1|TRBV28|-|TRBJ2-1
CASSFLRGRRNNEQFF
TGTGCCAGCAGTTTCCTCAGGGGGCGGAGGAACAATGAGCAGTTCTTC
>TRBD2|TRBV4-1|-|TRBJ2-2
CASTRGGRGGELFF
TGCGCCAGCACCCGGGGCGGGAGGGGCGGGGAGCTGTTTTTT
>TRBD1|TRBV27|few|TRBJ2-1
CASSSSRGLSRYNEQFF
TGTGCCAGCAGTTCATCCAGGGGGCTATCTCGTTACAATGAGCAGTTCTTC
>-|TRBV5-1|few|TRBJ1-4
CASSDQGSNEKLFF
TGCGCCAGCAGCGACCAGGGGTCTAATGAAAAACTGTTTTTT
>TRBD2|TRBV6-6|-|TRBJ2-7
CASSPSGTGYEQYF
TGTGCCAGCAGTCCTAGCGGGACCGGCTACGAGCAGTACTTC
>TRBD1|TRBV6-6|-|TRBJ1-6
CASSSTGVDNSPLHF
TGTGCCAGCAGTTCGACAGGGGTGGATAATTCACCCCTCCACTTT
>TRBD2|TRBV6-5|-|TRBJ2-1
CAIRTSGSFGEQFF
TGTGCCATTAGGACTAGCGGGAGCTTCGGGGAGCAGTTCTTC
>-|TRBV7-2|-|TRBJ1-2
CASSLPPARGYGYTF
TGTGCCAGCAGCTTACCCCCCGCCCGAGGGTATGGCTACACCTTC
>-|TRBV9|-|TRBJ1-1
CASSSRSQNTEAFF
TGTGCCAGCAGCTCCCGTTCACAGAACACTGAAGCTTTCTTT
>-|TRBV7-6|-|TRBJ2-7
CASSLVSGGGVESYEQYF
TGTGCCAGCAGCTTAGTTTCGGGTGGTGGGGTCGAATCCTACGAGCAGTACTTC
>-|TRBV28|-|TRBJ2-2
CASISGRGTGELFF
TGTGCCAGCATCTCAGGGAGAGGTACCGGGGAGCTGTTTTTT
>-|TRBV5-1|-|TRBJ1-2
CASSLGDRVYGYTF
TGCGCCAGCAGCTTGGGAGACAGAGTTTATGGCTACACCTTC
>-|TRBV7-2|few|TRBJ1-6
CASSPDLLGSPLHF
TGTGCCAGCAGCCCTGATCTCCTGGGCTCACCCCTCCACTTT
>-|TRBV5-1|-|TRBJ2-7
CASSPVIGLEQCF
TGCGCCAGCAGCCCGGTTATCGGCCTCGAGCAGTGCTTC
>-|TRBV18|-|TRBJ1-4
CASSQATAATNEKLFF
TGTGCCAGCTCACAGGCAACAGCTGCAACTAATGAAAAACTGTTTTTT
>TRBD2|TRBV4-2|-|TRBJ2-7
CASSQGPSGTGEQYF
TGTGCCAGCAGCCAAGGACCAAGCGGGACGGGTGAGCAGTACTTC
>-|TRBV27|-|TRBJ1-3
CASSERGNPSGNTIYF
TGTGCCAGCAGTGAACGGGGCAACCCCTCTGGAAACACCATATATTTT
>-|TRBV4-3|-|TRBJ2-1
CASSQEGRSEIADYNEQFF
TGCGCCAGCAGCCAAGAGGGTCGATCCGAAATAGCCGACTACAATGAGCAGTTCTTC
>TRBD1|TRBV30|-|TRBJ1-2
CAWSVGRDRSYTF
TGTGCCTGGAGTGTAGGAAGGGACAGAAGCTACACCTTC
>-|TRBV25-1|-|TRBJ1-1
CASMGPFGTEAFF
TGTGCCAGCATGGGGCCATTTGGAACTGAAGCTTTCTTT
>TRBD1|TRBV6-1|few|TRBJ1-4
CATEDRGTNEKLFF
TGTGCCACCGAGGACAGGGGAACTAATGAAAAACTGTTTTTT
>-|TRBV25-1|-|TRBJ1-6
CASRWGGVNSPLHF
TGTGCCAGCAGATGGGGGGGGGTCAATTCACCCCTCCACTTT
>TRBD2|TRBV7-3|-|TRBJ2-3
CASSSSGGSDTQYF
TGTGCCAGCAGCTCTAGCGGTGGATCTGATACGCAGTATTTT
>-|TRBV18|-|TRBJ1-2
CASSPGEVAYGYTF
TGTGCCAGCTCACCGGGGGAAGTAGCCTATGGCTACACCTTC
>-|TRBV2|-|TRBJ1-5
CASSPLGLGQPQHF
TGTGCCAGCAGCCCCCTCGGGCTCGGACAGCCCCAGCATTTT
>-|TRBV6-6|-|TRBJ1-2
CASRPPQGERGYTF
TGTGCCAGCAGACCTCCCCAGGGAGAAAGGGGCTACACCTTC
>-|TRBV25-1|-|TRBJ1-2
CASSVVGYGYTF
TGTGCCAGCAGTGTGGTTGGCTATGGCTACACCTTC
>-|TRBV30|-|TRBJ2-2
CAWSRVTAGAGELFF
TGTGCCTGGAGTAGGGTCACAGCGGGCGCCGGGGAGCTGTTTTTT
>-|TRBV5-1|-|TRBJ1-2
CASSLTRPQYGYTF
TGCGCCAGCAGCTTGACCAGGCCCCAATATGGCTACACCTTC
>-|TRBV7-6|-|TRBJ2-3
CASSLVRGTDTQYF
TGTGCCAGCAGCTTAGTCAGGGGCACAGATACGCAGTATTTT
>-|TRBV30|-|TRBJ1-3
CAWSVLGNTIYF
TGTGCCTGGAGTGTACTCGGAAACACCATATATTTT
>-|TRBV15|-|TRBJ1-3
CATSIRGPGNTIYF
TGTGCCACCAGCATTCGGGGTCCTGGAAACACCATATATTTT
>TRBD1|TRBV7-2|-|TRBJ1-2
CASSLETGEAYGYTF
TGTGCCAGCAGCTTGGAGACAGGGGAGGCCTATGGCTACACCTTC
>-|TRBV19|-|TRBJ2-7
CASSISGTISYEQYF
TGTGCCAGTAGTATATCTGGCACCATCTCCTACGAGCAGTACTTC
>TRBD1|TRBV11-3|-|TRBJ2-1
CASSLSWTGRNEQFF
TGTGCCAGCAGCTTGAGTTGGACAGGGAGGAATGAGCAGTTCTTC
>-|TRBV18|few|TRBJ2-2
CASSPPQRTGELFF
TGTGCCAGCTCACCACCCCAGCGCACCGGGGAGCTGTTTTTT
>TRBD2|TRBV2|-|TRBJ2-2
CATSRLAGVQSGELFF
TGTGCCACGTCAAGACTAGCGGGAGTGCAGAGCGGGGAGCTGTTTTTT
>-|TRBV10-3|-|TRBJ1-1
CAISEPRTGAEAFF
TGTGCCATCAGTGAGCCAAGAACAGGAGCGGAAGCTTTCTTT
>-|TRBV19|-|TRBJ2-7
CASSIGAGPYEQYF
TGTGCCAGTAGTATAGGGGCAGGACCCTACGAGCAGTACTTC
>TRBD2|TRBV29-1|-|TRBJ2-2
CSVRTSGSGTGELFF
TGCAGCGTCCGGACTAGCGGGAGCGGCACCGGGGAGCTGTTTTTT
>TRBD1|TRBV2|-|TRBJ1-4
CASRDRGGANEKLFF
TGTGCCAGCCGGGACAGAGGGGGGGCGAATGAAAAACTGTTTTTT
>-|TRBV5-6|-|TRBJ1-2
CASSRWGGNYGYTF
TGTGCCAGCAGCCGATGGGGAGGGAACTATGGCTACACCTTC
>TRBD1|TRBV19|-|TRBJ1-2
CASSPGGNYGYTF
TGTGCCAGTTCCCCAGGGGGCAACTATGGCTACACCTTC
>TRBD2|TRBV19|-|TRBJ2-3
CASSGFGGDTQYF
TGTGCCAGTAGTGGTTTCGGGGGGGATACGCAGTATTTT
>-|TRBV30|-|TRBJ1-5
CAWSVRGTDSNQPQHF
TGTGCCTGGAGTGTTAGGGGGACGGATAGCAATCAGCCCCAGCATTTT
>-|TRBV30|-|TRBJ2-3
CAWSGTKGVTDTQYF
TGTGCCTGGAGTGGTACGAAGGGGGTCACAGATACGCAGTATTTT
>-|TRBV5-4|-|TRBJ1-6
CAGGREPYNSPLHF
TGTGCCGGGGGCAGGGAACCATATAATTCACCCCTCCACTTT
>-|TRBV5-1|-|TRBJ1-1
CASSLGGDTEAFF
TGCGCCAGCAGCTTGGGTGGGGACACTGAAGCTTTCTTT
>-|TRBV7-3|-|TRBJ1-1
CASSLQGGRNTEAFF
TGTGCCAGCAGCTTGCAGGGCGGAAGGAACACTGAAGCTTTCTTT
>-|TRBV5-1|-|TRBJ2-4
CASSLGSLLAKNIQYF
TGCGCCAGCAGCTTGGGGTCCCTGCTAGCCAAAAACATTCAGTACTTC
>TRBD1|TRBV7-9|-|TRBJ1-1
CASLERGQTNTEAFF
TGTGCCAGCCTAGAAAGGGGACAGACCAACACTGAAGCTTTCTTT